This entry lists 21 T cell receptor beta chains sequenced from one sample in a study of T cells in Graves' hyperthyroidism and ophthalmopathy (dated by TCRdb to about 2019). The method was multiplex PCR. The run used an Illumina HiSeq 2000. Amplification of TCR beta CDR3 regions was carried out from RNA transcripts. The TCR CDR3 was subjected to a first round of RT-PCR using the HTBI primer set and the Qiagen OneStep RT-PCR kit. TCRdb reanalyzed the raw reads on its own, using fastp at Q25 for trimming and MiXCR for clone calling, and kept in-frame beta chains. Rows with a matching CDR3 protein are joined into one entry that keeps the most common DNA and genes. This sample has 300,000 to 450,000 distinct CDR3 sequences in its table, and around 25% of those were observed once. The ten biggest clones cover roughly 70% of the sample. Sequencing was done on a sample of blood. The receptors derive from a man aged 50-59 years with Graves' hyperthyroidism.

This chain links TRBV28 with TRBJ1-2; no definite D call. Germline CDR1 MDHEN, CDR2 SYDVKM. CDR3 length: 14 amino acids. V shed 6 bases and J shed 5 bases, with 16 bases lying between them. CDR3 loop: CASSILGGVYGYTF. CDR3 coding DNA: TGTGCCAGCAGCATCCTCGGCGGGGTGTATGGCTACACCTTC.

The chain joins TRBV7-9 to TRBJ1-4, with a possible D match to TRBD1 (6 bases). The germline V gene encodes CDR1 SEHNR and CDR2 FQNEAQ (reference sequence). Trimming pared 5 bases from V and 7 bases from J, leaving 14 bases between. This CDR3 region has 14 residues. In DNA form, the CDR3 reads TGTGCCAGCAGCACGACAGGCTTGGGTGAAAAACTGTTTTTT. This gives the protein CASSTTGLGEKLFF.

The chain's CDR3 is CSVDPSGIYNEQFF. The CDR3 bases are TGCAGCGTTGATCCTAGCGGGATCTACAATGAGCAGTTCTTC. The chain links TRBV29-1 to TRBJ2-1; 9 nucleotides agree with TRBD2. There are 14 residues in the CDR3. The germline CDR1 and CDR2 sequences are SQVTM and ANQGSEA. With 3 bases clipped from V and 3 bases from J, the junction kept 3 bases outside the gene matches.

In this sample, this clonotype turned up many times. This chain connects TRBV6-1 to TRBJ2-1; possibly TRBD1 for D (5 bases). This CDR3 is 11 amino acids long. V lost 8 bases and J lost 9, with 11 bases in between. Germline CDR1 is MNHNS and CDR2 is SASEGT. The CDR3 DNA reads TGTGCCAGCCCGGCAGGGTCTGAGCAGTTCTTC. Protein product: CASPAGSEQFF.

This clonotype was seen a few times. The CDR3 coding sequence is TGCGCCAGAAACACAGCTAGCGGGAGGTTGTGCACAGATACGCAGTATTTT. This translates into CARNTASGRLCTDTQYF. The rearrangement links TRBV5-1 to TRBJ2-3; TRBD2 aligns across 11 bases. V lost 8 bases, J lost 1 base, and 12 bases stayed unmatched. Germline loops: CDR1 SGHRS, CDR2 YFSETQ. The CDR3 spans 17 residues.

In this sample, this clonotype turned up a few times. This chain connects TRBV30 to TRBJ1-1; no clear D gene. CDR1 GTSNPN and CDR2 SVGIG come from the germline V gene (reference sequence). The CDR3 covers 14 residues. V lost 3 bases to trimming and J lost 1 base, with 12 bases between them. The CDR3 nucleotides read TGTGCCTGGAGATTGGGGTTTACGAACACTGAAGCTTTCTTT. This sequence encodes CAWRLGFTNTEAFF.

The chain couples TRBV24-1 to TRBJ1-2, with 7 bases fitting TRBD1. With 9 bases clipped from V and 8 bases from J, the junction kept 11 bases outside the gene matches. Germline V lookup: CDR1 KGHDR, CDR2 SFDVKD. This CDR3 comprises 13 residues. The CDR3 region is CATGRGSRAGYTF. The CDR3 region has the DNA TGTGCCACCGGCAGGGGGTCCAGGGCCGGCTACACCTTC.

CDR3 nucleotides: TGTGCCAGCAGCTCGTGGACTAGCGCGTTGGATGAGCAGTTCTTC. This translates into CASSSWTSALDEQFF. The chain recombines TRBV7-2 with TRBJ2-1; 9 bases are shared with TRBD2. Losses at the gene ends were 4 bases for V and 8 bases for J; bases not matched to a gene: 9. The CDR3 is 15 amino acids. Germline V gives CDR1 SGHTA, CDR2 FQGNSA.

This clonotype came up a few times. The chain has TRBV20-1 and TRBJ2-6; D might be TRBD1 or TRBD2, each matching 7 bases. The length of the CDR3 is 14 residues. CDR1 is DFQATT and CDR2 is SNEGSKA in the germline V gene (reference sequence). The V gene lost 6 bases and the J gene lost 2 bases, with 11 bases spanning the gap. The CDR3, as DNA: TGCAGTGCCCAGGGGGGGGCTGGGGCCAACGTCCTGACTTTC. This translates into CSAQGGAGANVLTF.

This chain uses TRBV18 with TRBJ1-5, with 7 bases identical to TRBD1. The J segment lost 4 bases and the V segment lost 8 bases, leaving 11 bases of the junction unmatched. This CDR3 spans 15 amino acids. Germline assignment: CDR1 KGHSH and CDR2 LQKENI. The CDR3: CASARTGESNQPQHF. Here the CDR3 DNA reads TGTGCCAGCGCCCGGACAGGTGAAAGTAATCAGCCCCAGCATTTT.

J is TRBJ1-5 and V is TRBV3-1, with no clear D. This CDR3 has 12 residues. Germline V gives CDR1 LGHDT, CDR2 YNNKEL (reference sequence). The V end lost 1 base, the J end lost 9 bases, and 7 bases lay between the germline ends. The CDR3 sequence is CASSQGGPPQHF. The CDR3 nucleotides read TGTGCCAGCAGCCAAGGCGGACCGCCCCAGCATTTT.

This clonotype was observed a few times. V usage is TRBV5-1 and J usage is TRBJ1-1, with 11 bases fitting TRBD1. V lost 4 bases and J lost 0; bases outside the gene matches: 5. CDR1 is SGHRS and CDR2 is YFSETQ in the germline V gene. This CDR3 contains 16 residues. The CDR3 reads CASSAGQGAMNTEAFF. The CDR3 DNA is TGCGCCAGCAGCGCCGGACAGGGGGCTATGAACACTGAAGCTTTCTTT.

This clonotype was picked up a small number of times. The V gene is TRBV6-5, the J gene TRBJ2-3; D is ambiguous. CDR1 MNHEY and CDR2 SVGAGI come from the germline V gene. This CDR3 has 13 amino acids. V lost 6 bases to trimming and J lost 2 bases, with 9 bases between them. CDR3 bases: TGTGCCAGCAGGTCCCTGACCACAGATACGCAGTATTTT. It specifies CASRSLTTDTQYF.

This clonotype has only a few counts. The chain employs TRBV11-2 and TRBJ2-7; no firm D call. The CDR3 length is 14 residues. Germline V gene sequence: CDR1 SGHAT, CDR2 FQNNGV. V lost 3 bases, J lost 2 bases, and 11 bases lay in between. This CDR3 reads CASSLSGSTYEQYF. In nucleotides, the CDR3 is TGTGCCAGCAGCTTGTCCGGGTCCACCTACGAGCAGTACTTC.

The chain recombines TRBV5-1 with TRBJ2-7; TRBD2 matches at 10 bases. Unmatched junction bases numbered 10, after V lost 3 bases and J lost 4 bases. The CDR3 covers 16 residues. Per germline, CDR1 SGHRS and CDR2 YFSETQ. The CDR3 nucleotides are TGCGCCAGCAGCTCATCTCGGACTAGCGGACCGTACGAGCAGTACTTC. Translation: CASSSSRTSGPYEQYF.

This clonotype has ten or more counts. The V and J genes are TRBV30 and TRBJ2-7; 8 nucleotides agree with TRBD2. V was pared by 2 bases and J by 0 bases, with 0 bases of the junction left unmatched. The CDR3 totals 13 residues. CDR1 and CDR2 from the germline V gene are GTSNPN and SVGIG (reference sequence). The CDR3 DNA reads as TGTGCCTGGAGTACTAGCGGCTCCTACGAGCAGTACTTC. Protein: CAWSTSGSYEQYF.

This clonotype has a count of ten or more. V gene TRBV9 combines with J gene TRBJ1-1; unclear D gene. The CDR3 spans 14 residues. Germline V lookup: CDR1 SGDLS, CDR2 YYNGEE. V lost 0 bases to trimming and J lost 3 bases, with 9 bases between them. The CDR3 spells CASSVAPGDTEAFF. Written as DNA, the CDR3 is TGTGCCAGCAGCGTAGCTCCCGGAGACACTGAAGCTTTCTTT.

J is TRBJ2-5 and V is TRBV24-1, with D perhaps TRBD1 (5 bases). This CDR3 contains 16 residues. Germline CDR1 KGHDR, CDR2 SFDVKD. V lost 1 base and J lost 2, with 13 bases in between. CDR3 loop: CATSDLSGNEQETQYF. CDR3 coding DNA: TGTGCCACCAGTGATTTATCAGGGAATGAGCAAGAGACCCAGTACTTC.

This chain connects TRBV7-9 to TRBJ1-5; D might be TRBD1 (6 bases). The CDR3 sequence is 15 residues long. Germline V gene data show CDR1 as SEHNR and CDR2 as FQNEAQ (reference sequence). The V and J ends lost 3 bases and 6 bases respectively, with 15 bases between them. CDR3 region: CASSFEGEGGQPQHF. CDR3 DNA sequence: TGTGCCAGCAGCTTCGAGGGGGAGGGCGGTCAGCCCCAGCATTTT.

The chain links TRBV28 to TRBJ2-7; D is unresolved. V dropped 5 bases and J dropped 5 bases, with 19 bases sitting between them. Germline assignment: CDR1 MDHEN and CDR2 SYDVKM. CDR3 length: 15 amino acids. Here the CDR3 reads CASSAHAAVENEQYF. For the CDR3, the DNA is TGTGCCAGCAGTGCTCACGCCGCGGTAGAGAACGAGCAGTACTTC.

This clonotype was seen many times. This chain connects TRBV12-3 or TRBV12-4 to TRBJ1-5, with 7 bases that match TRBD1. V was clipped by 5 bases and J by 6 bases; unmatched bases: 4. CDR3 length: 13 residues. CDR3 region: CASSPDRIQPQHF. The CDR3 nucleotides are TGTGCCAGCAGTCCGGACAGGATTCAGCCCCAGCATTTT.